The rows below give T cell receptor beta chains drawn from one sample of a study of cytomegalovirus exposure and HLA in healthy donors. This table comes from immunoSEQ multiplex PCR, and its TCRdb copy is limited to in-frame clones, with some not included. The repertoire consists of 35,000 or so clones, with roughly four fifths occurring once and the leading ten covering roughly 9.3%. Sequencing was done on a sample of PBMCs. The receptor source for this set is a woman aged 40-49 years in good health and CMV-seronegative. The CDR3 runs from the conserved cysteine through the conserved F or W. D genes are given only for firm matches. The listing skips clone size in some rows; elsewhere it reads once, few, many or a size class.

V gene	D gene	CDR3 length	J gene	clone size	CDR3 protein	CDR3 DNA
TRBV4-1	-	14	TRBJ1-2	-	CASSQDPGEGGYTF	TGCGCCAGCAGCCAAGATCCAGGGGAAGGTGGCTACACCTTC
TRBV5-6	-	15	TRBJ1-6	-	CASSFQERYNSPLHF	TGTGCCAGCAGCTTTCAGGAACGATATAATTCACCCCTCCACTTT
TRBV10-2	TRBD1	12	TRBJ2-5	-	CASSTGGGTQYF	TGCGCCAGCAGTACAGGGGGCGGGACCCAGTACTTC
TRBV5-4	-	15	TRBJ1-4	-	CASSLGGATNEKLFF	TGTGCCAGCAGCTTGGGTGGGGCTACTAATGAAAAACTGTTTTTT
TRBV19	TRBD1	14	TRBJ2-3	-	CASQDRGRTDTQYF	TGTGCCAGCCAAGACAGGGGCCGCACAGATACGCAGTATTTT
TRBV29-1	-	14	TRBJ2-3	-	CSANPVYSTDTQYF	TGCAGCGCTAACCCTGTTTACAGCACAGATACGCAGTATTTT
TRBV7-9	TRBD1	15	TRBJ1-2	once	CASSTPGTGAYGYTF	TGTGCCAGCAGCACCCCCGGGACAGGGGCCTATGGCTACACCTTC
TRBV5-5	-	14	TRBJ1-2	-	CASSWNEGLGGYTF	TGTGCCAGCAGCTGGAACGAGGGTCTGGGGGGCTACACCTTC
TRBV2	TRBD2	15	TRBJ2-1	-	CASSRRLAGVPEQFF	TGTGCCAGCAGTAGGCGACTAGCGGGGGTCCCTGAGCAGTTCTTC
TRBV14	TRBD2	16	TRBJ2-3	-	CASSQTSGPSTDTQYF	TGTGCCAGCAGCCAAACTAGCGGGCCCTCCACAGATACGCAGTATTTT
TRBV7-2	TRBD1	14	TRBJ1-1	-	CASSPGQGHTEAFF	TGTGCCAGCAGCCCAGGACAGGGTCACACTGAAGCTTTCTTT
TRBV2	TRBD1	13	TRBJ1-2	-	CASSVLQGGGYTF	TGTGCCAGCAGTGTCCTCCAGGGGGGAGGCTACACCTTC
TRBV11-2	-	15	TRBJ2-3	-	CASSPIRGGTDTQYF	TGTGCCAGCAGTCCCATCAGGGGGGGCACAGATACGCAGTATTTT
TRBV6-1	-	13	TRBJ2-7	-	CASSESGENEQYF	TGTGCCAGCAGTGAATCGGGTGAGAACGAGCAGTACTTC
TRBV29-1	TRBD1	12	TRBJ1-2	-	CSGRQGNYGYTF	TGCAGCGGCCGACAGGGGAACTATGGCTACACCTTC
TRBV29-1	-	13	TRBJ2-5	once	CSVDMNRAETQYF	TGCAGCGTTGATATGAACAGGGCGGAGACCCAGTACTTC
TRBV7-4	TRBD1	16	TRBJ1-1	-	CASSQGTGVKDTEAFF	TGTGCCAGCAGCCAAGGGACAGGGGTTAAGGACACTGAAGCTTTCTTT
TRBV5-8	-	14	TRBJ1-5	few	CASSFGFNNQPQHF	TGTGCCAGCAGCTTCGGGTTCAACAATCAGCCCCAGCATTTT
TRBV7-9	-	16	TRBJ2-5	-	CASSLVGTWAQETQYF	TGTGCCAGCAGCTTAGTTGGCACCTGGGCACAAGAGACCCAGTACTTC
TRBV6-1	TRBD1	13	TRBJ1-2	-	CASTWTGAYGYTF	TGTGCCAGCACCTGGACAGGGGCCTATGGCTACACCTTC
TRBV29-1	-	14	TRBJ1-2	-	CSVEDQSGASGYTF	TGCAGCGTTGAAGATCAAAGCGGGGCGAGTGGCTACACCTTC
TRBV7-2	-	13	TRBJ1-2	-	CASSVNMRGGYTF	TGTGCCAGCAGCGTTAATATGCGGGGTGGCTACACCTTC
TRBV2	-	12	TRBJ1-1	-	CARRTDYTEAFF	TGTGCCCGGCGGACAGACTACACTGAAGCTTTCTTT
TRBV4-2	TRBD1	18	TRBJ1-3	-	CASSQEGPGTGSGNTIYF	TGTGCCAGCAGCCAAGAGGGTCCCGGGACAGGCTCTGGAAACACCATATATTTT
TRBV5-1	-	15	TRBJ1-5	-	CASSLWGEGNQPQHF	TGCGCCAGCAGCTTGTGGGGAGAGGGCAATCAGCCCCAGCATTTT
TRBV6-1	-	14	TRBJ2-7	few	CASSEQGLSYEQYF	TGTGCCAGCAGTGAACAGGGACTCTCCTACGAGCAGTACTTC
TRBV28	-	16	TRBJ2-3	once	CASSLFVSGNTDTQYF	TGTGCCAGCAGTTTATTTGTTAGCGGAAACACAGATACGCAGTATTTT
TRBV7-9	-	15	TRBJ1-6	-	CASSLEGQFNSPLHF	TGTGCCAGCAGCTTAGAAGGACAATTTAATTCACCCCTCCACTTT
TRBV6-1	-	13	TRBJ2-2	-	CASSIQSTGELFF	TGTGCCAGCAGTATACAGTCCACCGGGGAGCTGTTTTTT
TRBV6-6	TRBD1	14	TRBJ1-3	few	CASSYDRGGNTIYF	TGTGCCAGCAGTTACGACAGGGGTGGAAACACCATATATTTT
TRBV7-2	TRBD2	15	TRBJ2-1	-	CASSSSGGAWDEQFF	TGTGCCAGCAGCTCCAGCGGGGGGGCGTGGGATGAGCAGTTCTTC
TRBV9	TRBD2	14	TRBJ2-7	-	CASSTGLGRYEQYF	TGTGCCAGCAGCACAGGACTAGGAAGGTACGAGCAGTACTTC
TRBV5-1	-	13	TRBJ2-5	-	CASRRTPQETQYF	TGCGCCAGCAGGCGGACACCGCAAGAGACCCAGTACTTC
TRBV7-7	TRBD1	14	TRBJ2-5	few	CASSYTGTGETQYF	TGTGCTAGCAGCTATACCGGGACAGGAGAGACCCAGTACTTC
TRBV5-8	-	14	TRBJ1-2	-	CASTLWRGSYGYTF	TGTGCCAGCACTCTTTGGCGGGGAAGTTATGGCTACACCTTC
TRBV7-9	-	17	TRBJ2-3	-	CASSLGAAGNRVDTQYF	TGTGCCAGCAGCTTAGGGGCCGCAGGGAATAGAGTAGATACGCAGTATTTT